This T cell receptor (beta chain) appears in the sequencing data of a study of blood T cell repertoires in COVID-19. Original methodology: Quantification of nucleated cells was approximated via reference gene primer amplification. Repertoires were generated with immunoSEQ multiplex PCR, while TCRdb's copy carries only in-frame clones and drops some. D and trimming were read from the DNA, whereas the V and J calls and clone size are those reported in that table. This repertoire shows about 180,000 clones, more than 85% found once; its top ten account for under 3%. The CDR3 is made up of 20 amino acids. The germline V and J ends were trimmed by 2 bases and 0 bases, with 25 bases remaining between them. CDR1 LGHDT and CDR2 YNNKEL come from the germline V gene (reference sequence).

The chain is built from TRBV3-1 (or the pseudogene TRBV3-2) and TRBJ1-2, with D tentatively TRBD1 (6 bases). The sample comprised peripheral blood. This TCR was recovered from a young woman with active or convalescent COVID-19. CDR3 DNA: TGTGCCAGCAGCCAAACGTCTACCGGGACAAGAATATTTTCTAACTATGGCTACACCTTC. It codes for CASSQTSTGTRIFSNYGYTF.